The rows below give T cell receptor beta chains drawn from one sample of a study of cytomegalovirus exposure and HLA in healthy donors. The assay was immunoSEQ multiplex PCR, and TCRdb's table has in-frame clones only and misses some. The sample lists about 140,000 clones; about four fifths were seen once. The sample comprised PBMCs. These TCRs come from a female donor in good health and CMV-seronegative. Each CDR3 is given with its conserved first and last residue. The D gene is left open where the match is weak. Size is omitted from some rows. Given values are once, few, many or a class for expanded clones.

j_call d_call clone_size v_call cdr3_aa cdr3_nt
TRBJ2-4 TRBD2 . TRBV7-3 CASSLMGGGGNIQYF TGTGCCAGCAGCTTAATGGGCGGGGGAGGAAACATTCAGTACTTC
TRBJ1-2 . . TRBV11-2 CASSLAEQASSGRGYTF TGTGCCAGCAGCTTAGCGGAACAGGCTTCCTCCGGAAGGGGCTACACCTTC
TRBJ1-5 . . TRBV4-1 CASSQDRSRGIDQPQHF TGCGCCAGCAGCCAAGATAGAAGCCGGGGTATAGATCAGCCCCAGCATTTT
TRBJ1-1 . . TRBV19 CASSIGAVNTEAFF TGTGCCAGTAGTATTGGGGCAGTGAACACTGAAGCTTTCTTT
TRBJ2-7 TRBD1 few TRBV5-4 CASSFGQGVYEQYF TGTGCCAGCAGCTTTGGACAGGGTGTCTACGAGCAGTACTTC
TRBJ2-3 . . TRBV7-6 CASSLRRLDTDTQYF TGTGCCAGCAGCTTACGGCGACTGGACACAGATACGCAGTATTTT
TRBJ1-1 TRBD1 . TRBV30 CAWSVNRGAENTEAFF TGTGCCTGGAGTGTCAACAGGGGGGCCGAGAACACTGAAGCTTTCTTT
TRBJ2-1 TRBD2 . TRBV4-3 CASSPAGGRGNEQFF TGCGCCAGCAGCCCAGCGGGGGGCCGAGGGAATGAGCAGTTCTTC
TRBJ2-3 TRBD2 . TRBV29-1 CSATSGGASDTQYF TGCAGCGCCACGAGCGGGGGGGCCTCAGATACGCAGTATTTT
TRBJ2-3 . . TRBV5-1 CASSPGSLADTQYF TGCGCCAGCAGCCCGGGGAGCCTCGCAGATACGCAGTATTTT
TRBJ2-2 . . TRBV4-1 CASSHGGELFF TGCGCCAGCAGCCACGGGGGGGAGCTGTTTTTT
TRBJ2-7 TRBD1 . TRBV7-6 CASSPNPGQGYEQYF TGTGCCAGCAGCCCGAACCCGGGACAGGGGTACGAGCAGTACTTC
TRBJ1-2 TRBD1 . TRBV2 CASRPAGTGYGYTF TGTGCCAGCAGACCCGCCGGGACAGGATATGGCTACACCTTC
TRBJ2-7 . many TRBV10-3 CAISESRGYEQYF TGTGCCATCAGTGAGTCCAGGGGCTACGAGCAGTACTTC
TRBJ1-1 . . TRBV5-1 CASSLTRKNTEAFF TGCGCCAGCAGCTTAACGCGGAAGAACACTGAAGCTTTCTTT
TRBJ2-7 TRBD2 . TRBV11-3 CASSKGGGASSYEQYF TGTGCCAGCAGCAAAGGCGGGGGGGCCAGCTCCTACGAGCAGTACTTC
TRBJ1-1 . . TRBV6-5 CASSYSGGGTEAFF TGTGCCAGCAGTTACTCGGGCGGGGGGACTGAAGCTTTCTTT